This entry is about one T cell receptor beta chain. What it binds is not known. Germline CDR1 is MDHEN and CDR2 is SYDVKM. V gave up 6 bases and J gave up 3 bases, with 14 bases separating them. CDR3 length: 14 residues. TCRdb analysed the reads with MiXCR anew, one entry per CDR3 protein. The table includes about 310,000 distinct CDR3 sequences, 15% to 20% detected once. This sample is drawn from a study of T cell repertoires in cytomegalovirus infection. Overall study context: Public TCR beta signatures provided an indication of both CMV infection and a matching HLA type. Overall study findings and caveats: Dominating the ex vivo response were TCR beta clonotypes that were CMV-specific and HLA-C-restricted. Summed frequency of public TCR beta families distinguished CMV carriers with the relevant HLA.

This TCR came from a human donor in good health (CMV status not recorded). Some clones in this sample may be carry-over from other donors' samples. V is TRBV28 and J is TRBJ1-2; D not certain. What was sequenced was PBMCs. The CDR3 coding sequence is TGTGCCAGCAGCTTCACCCTCAAGGACTATGGCTACACCTTC. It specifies CASSFTLKDYGYTF.